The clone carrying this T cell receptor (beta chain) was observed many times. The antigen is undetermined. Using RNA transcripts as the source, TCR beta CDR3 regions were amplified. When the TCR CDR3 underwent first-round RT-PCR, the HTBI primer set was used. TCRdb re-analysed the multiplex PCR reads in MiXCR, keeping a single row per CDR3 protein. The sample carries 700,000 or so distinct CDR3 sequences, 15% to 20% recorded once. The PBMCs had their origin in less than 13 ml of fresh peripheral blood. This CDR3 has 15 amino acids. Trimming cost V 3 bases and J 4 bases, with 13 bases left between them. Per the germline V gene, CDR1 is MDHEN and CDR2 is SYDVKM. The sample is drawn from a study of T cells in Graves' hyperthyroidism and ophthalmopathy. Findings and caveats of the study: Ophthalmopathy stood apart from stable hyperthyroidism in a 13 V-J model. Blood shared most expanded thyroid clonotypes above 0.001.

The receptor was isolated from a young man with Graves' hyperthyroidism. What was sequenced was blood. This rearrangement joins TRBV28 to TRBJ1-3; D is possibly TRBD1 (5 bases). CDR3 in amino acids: CASSFGIGDGNTIYF. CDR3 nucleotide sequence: TGTGCCAGCAGTTTCGGGATAGGGGACGGAAACACCATATATTTT.